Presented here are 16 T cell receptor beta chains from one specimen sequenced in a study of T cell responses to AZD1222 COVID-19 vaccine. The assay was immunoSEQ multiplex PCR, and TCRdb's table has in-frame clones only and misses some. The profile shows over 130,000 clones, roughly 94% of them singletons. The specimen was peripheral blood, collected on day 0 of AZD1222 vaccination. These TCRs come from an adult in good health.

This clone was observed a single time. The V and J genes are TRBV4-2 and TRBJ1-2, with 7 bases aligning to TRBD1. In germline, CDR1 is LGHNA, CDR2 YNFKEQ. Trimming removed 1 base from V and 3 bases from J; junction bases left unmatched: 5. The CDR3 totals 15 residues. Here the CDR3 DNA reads TGTGCCAGCAGCCAAGTGACAGGGTCGGACTATGGCTACACCTTC. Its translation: CASSQVTGSDYGYTF.

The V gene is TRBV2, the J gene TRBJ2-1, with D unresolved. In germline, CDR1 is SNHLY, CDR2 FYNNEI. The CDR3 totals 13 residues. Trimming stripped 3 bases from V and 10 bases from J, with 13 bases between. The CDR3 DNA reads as TGTGCCAGCAGTGATATTCAAACGAGCGAGCAGTTCTTC. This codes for CASSDIQTSEQFF.

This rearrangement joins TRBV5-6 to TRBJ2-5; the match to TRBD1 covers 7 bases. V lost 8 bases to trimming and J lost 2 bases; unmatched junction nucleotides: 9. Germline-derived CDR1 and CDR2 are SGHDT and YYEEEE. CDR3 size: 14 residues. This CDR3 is CASTHRGPQETQYF. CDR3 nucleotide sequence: TGTGCCAGTACCCACAGGGGCCCTCAAGAGACCCAGTACTTC.

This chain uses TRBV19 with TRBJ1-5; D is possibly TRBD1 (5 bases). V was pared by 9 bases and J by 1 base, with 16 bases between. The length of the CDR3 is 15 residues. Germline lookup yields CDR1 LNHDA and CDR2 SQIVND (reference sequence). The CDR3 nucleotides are TGTGCCAGCAAGCCCGGGACGGCCAGCAATCAGCCCCAGCATTTT. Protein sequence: CASKPGTASNQPQHF.

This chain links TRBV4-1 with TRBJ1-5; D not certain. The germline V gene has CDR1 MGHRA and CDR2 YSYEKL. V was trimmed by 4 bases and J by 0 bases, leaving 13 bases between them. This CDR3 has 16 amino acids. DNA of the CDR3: TGCGCCAGCAGCCTTAATAGCGACCCTAGCAATCAGCCCCAGCATTTT. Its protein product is CASSLNSDPSNQPQHF.

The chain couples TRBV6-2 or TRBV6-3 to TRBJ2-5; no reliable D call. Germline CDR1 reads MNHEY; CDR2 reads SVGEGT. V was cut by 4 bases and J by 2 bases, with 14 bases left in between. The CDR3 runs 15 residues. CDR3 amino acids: CASSSPPSGQETQYF. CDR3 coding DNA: TGTGCCAGCAGTTCCCCTCCGTCGGGTCAAGAGACCCAGTACTTC.

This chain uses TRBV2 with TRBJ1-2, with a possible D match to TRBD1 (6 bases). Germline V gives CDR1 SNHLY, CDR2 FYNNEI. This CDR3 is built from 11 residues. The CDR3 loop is CARGIGYGYTF. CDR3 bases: TGTGCTAGGGGGATCGGGTATGGCTACACCTTC.

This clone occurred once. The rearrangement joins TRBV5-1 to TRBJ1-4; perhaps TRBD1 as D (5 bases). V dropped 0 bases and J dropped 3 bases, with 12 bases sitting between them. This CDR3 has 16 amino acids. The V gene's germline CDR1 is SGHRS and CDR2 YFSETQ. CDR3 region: CASSLGGRRANEKLFF. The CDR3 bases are TGCGCCAGCAGCTTGGGGGGACGCAGGGCTAATGAAAAACTGTTTTTT.

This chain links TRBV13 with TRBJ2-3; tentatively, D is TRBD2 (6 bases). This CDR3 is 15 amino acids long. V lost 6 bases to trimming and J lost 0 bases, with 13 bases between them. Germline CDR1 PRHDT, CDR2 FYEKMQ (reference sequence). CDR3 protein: CASSHPGLSTDTQYF. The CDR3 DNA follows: TGTGCCAGCAGTCACCCGGGACTCAGCACAGATACGCAGTATTTT.

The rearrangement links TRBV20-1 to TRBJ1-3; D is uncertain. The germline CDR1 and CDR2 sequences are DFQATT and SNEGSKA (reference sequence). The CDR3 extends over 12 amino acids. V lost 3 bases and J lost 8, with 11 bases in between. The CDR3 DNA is TGCAGTGCTAGTTTTCAGAGGGACACCATATATTTT. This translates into CSASFQRDTIYF.

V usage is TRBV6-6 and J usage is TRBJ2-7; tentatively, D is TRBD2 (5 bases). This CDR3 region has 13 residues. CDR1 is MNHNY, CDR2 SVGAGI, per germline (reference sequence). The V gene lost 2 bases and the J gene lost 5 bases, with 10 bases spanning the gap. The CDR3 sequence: CASSYGLGDEQYV. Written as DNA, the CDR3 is TGTGCCAGCAGTTACGGCCTGGGAGACGAGCAGTACGTC.

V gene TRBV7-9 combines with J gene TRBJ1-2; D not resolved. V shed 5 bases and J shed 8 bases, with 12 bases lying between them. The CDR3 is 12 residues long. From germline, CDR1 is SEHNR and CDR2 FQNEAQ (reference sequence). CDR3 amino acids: CASSPTYGGYTF. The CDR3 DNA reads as TGTGCCAGCAGCCCAACCTATGGCGGCTACACCTTC.

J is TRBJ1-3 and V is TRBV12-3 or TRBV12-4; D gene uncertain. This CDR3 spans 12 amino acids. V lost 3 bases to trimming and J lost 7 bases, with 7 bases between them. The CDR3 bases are TGTGCCAGCAGTTTCCCAGGCAACACCATATATTTT. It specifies CASSFPGNTIYF.

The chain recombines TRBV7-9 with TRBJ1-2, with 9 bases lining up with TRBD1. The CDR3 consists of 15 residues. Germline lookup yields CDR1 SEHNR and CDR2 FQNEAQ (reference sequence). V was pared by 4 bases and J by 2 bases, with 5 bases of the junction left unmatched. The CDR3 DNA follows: TGTGCCAGCAGCTCCGCAGGACAGGGGAACTATGGCTACACCTTC. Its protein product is CASSSAGQGNYGYTF.

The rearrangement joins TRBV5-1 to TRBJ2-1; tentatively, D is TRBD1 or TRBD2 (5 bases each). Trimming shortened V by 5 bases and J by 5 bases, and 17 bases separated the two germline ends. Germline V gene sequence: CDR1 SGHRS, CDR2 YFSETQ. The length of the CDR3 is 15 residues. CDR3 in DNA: TGCGCCAGCAGAAGTAGTGGGACCGGGAACAATGAGCAGTTCTTC. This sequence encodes CASRSSGTGNNEQFF. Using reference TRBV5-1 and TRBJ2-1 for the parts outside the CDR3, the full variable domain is KAGVTQTPRYLIKTRGQQVTLSCSPISGHRSVSWYQQTPGQGLQFLFEYFSETQRNKGNFPGRFSGRQFSNSRSEMNVSTLELGDSALYLCASRSSGTGNNEQFFGPGTRLTVL.

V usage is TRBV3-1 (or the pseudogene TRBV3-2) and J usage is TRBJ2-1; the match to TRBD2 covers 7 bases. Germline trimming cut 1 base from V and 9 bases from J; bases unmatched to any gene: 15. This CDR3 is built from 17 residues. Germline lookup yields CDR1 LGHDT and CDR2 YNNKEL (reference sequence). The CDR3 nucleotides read TGTGCCAGCAGCCAAGTAGAGGCCGGGAGGATTCCCGGTGAGCAGTTCTTC. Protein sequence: CASSQVEAGRIPGEQFF.